Listed below are T cell receptor beta chains from one sample, sequenced in a study of shared clonotypes between healthy human individuals. The protocol was immunoSEQ multiplex PCR, while the TCRdb copy is restricted to in-frame clones and leaves out a portion. The table lists roughly 2.6 million clones, approximately 90% of them singletons. Sequencing was done on a sample of naive CD4+ T cells sorted from blood. These receptors were collected from a man aged 18 to 30 in good health. Each CDR3 is given without its conserved first and last residue.

TRBV28	TRBJ1-2	ASSWPTGVPYGYT
TRBV27	TRBJ1-2	ASSRPGQGYGYT
TRBV30	TRBJ1-4	AWRATGGATNEKLF
TRBV27	TRBJ1-1	ASSLEENTEAF
TRBV14	TRBJ2-5	ASSAAVETQY
TRBV6-5	TRBJ2-2	ASSYSTSGELF
TRBV10-1	TRBJ2-3	ASSQTSGGPTDTQY
TRBV28	TRBJ1-4	ASSLGGTGEKLF
TRBV5-1	TRBJ1-6	ASRPGQTVNSPLH
TRBV6-5	TRBJ2-3	ASRSTDTQY
TRBV2	TRBJ2-7	ASSDLGYEQY
TRBV9	TRBJ1-2	ASSVDARVGGYT
TRBV5-1	TRBJ2-1	ASSLSTGGPYEQF
TRBV18	TRBJ2-7	ASSPRVQAHYEQY
TRBV30	TRBJ2-5	AWSPGGLETQY